The rows below give T cell receptor beta chains drawn from one sample of a study of blood T cell repertoires in COVID-19. This table comes from immunoSEQ multiplex PCR, and its TCRdb copy is limited to in-frame clones, with some not included. The table shows about 210,000 clones, with 82% occurring only once. Sequencing was performed on peripheral blood. These TCRs come from a woman aged 55-75 years with COVID-19, enrolled during active disease. Each CDR3 is given without its conserved first and last residue.

>14|TRBV7-6
ASSFGPGTGGTEAF
>12|TRBV28
ASSRTGTGQPQH
>15|TRBV20-1
SASADRIDSGANVLT
>15|TRBV28
ASSRTGSLVDSYEQY
>13|TRBV9
ASSVGRGSGNTIY
>13|TRBV28
ASSYTTGTNYGYT
>11|TRBV10-2
ASSEGQVGELF
>14|TRBV27
ASSPGQGRRDTEAF
>12|TRBV14
ASSQDLGRGGLF
>11|TRBV7-3
ASSRGREDTQY
>14|TRBV5-4
ASSLEAASSYNEQF
>12|TRBV2
ASSEGDIREKLF
>14|TRBV18
ASSPGSLAGVNEQF
>12|TRBV5-1
ASSNVEGAVPLH
>11|TRBV5-1
ASSLGQSYEQY
>12|TRBV2
ASSLAPASYEQY
>10|TRBV27
ARKTGNYGYT